This TCR beta chain was found in a study of identical twins. TCRdb re-called the 5' RACE reads with MiXCR, one entry per CDR3 protein. Found here are 500,000 to 600,000 distinct CDR3 sequences, roughly a fifth of them singletons; the top ten hold about 0.93%. The CDR3 loop spans 16 amino acids. Trimming pared 3 bases from V and 6 bases from J, leaving 17 bases between. The germline V gene has CDR1 SEHNR and CDR2 FQNEAQ (reference sequence). This clonotype was counted a few times. The same sample was also used in a study of T cells expressing NK-cell markers. Per that paper: Of eight sequenced donors, seven were HCMV-seropositive and one HCMV-seronegative.

The V and J genes are TRBV7-9 and TRBJ1-4; the D is unclear. The sequenced sample consisted of CD4+ T cells sorted from blood. The clonotype was recovered from a woman younger than 35 in good health. The CDR3 reads CASSFGVGLWDEKLFF. DNA of the CDR3: TGTGCCAGCAGCTTCGGTGTAGGGTTGTGGGATGAAAAACTGTTTTTT.